One sample yielded the 2 T cell receptor beta chains listed below, sequenced in a study of monozygotic twins with inflammatory bowel disease. TCRdb re-called the 5' RACE reads, yielding one record per CDR3 amino acid sequence without DNA. The sample data list 140,000 to 150,000 distinct CDR3 sequences. Material for sequencing was blood. The receptors come from a human donor with ulcerative colitis or Crohn's disease, or a healthy co-twin of an affected twin (not recorded which).

The chain has TRBV7-2 and TRBJ2-7; there is no DNA to check the TCRdb D call of TRBD2. Germline-derived CDR1 and CDR2 are SGHTA and FQGNSA. The CDR3 totals 15 residues. CDR3 in amino acids: CASLSSGRGSYEQYF.

This rearrangement joins TRBV5-1 to TRBJ1-4; TCRdb's assignment of TRBD1 cannot be checked, as there is no DNA. This CDR3 is built from 16 residues. The germline V gene encodes CDR1 SGHRS and CDR2 YFSETQ. The chain's CDR3 is CASSRSPGTDNEKLFF.